This T cell receptor (beta chain) was sequenced for a study of tumor and adjacent non-tumor tissue in lung cancer. With regard to this clonotype: Mismatch with germline at one junction end may stem from a read error.

Three rounds of nested PCR, following a modified ARM-PCR protocol, produced the TCRbeta library. One entry per CDR3 protein results from TCRdb running MiXCR on the multiplex PCR reads. Of approximately 79,000 distinct CDR3 sequences in the sample, around 80% are singletons; the top ten hold around two fifths. This sample's RNA came from whole unsorted tissue. This non-tumor lung sample came from over 3 cm beyond the tumor edge. The CDR3 runs 15 residues. Germline V gene lookup returns CDR1 SGHNT and CDR2 YYREEE (reference sequence). This chain joins TRBV5-4 and TRBJ1-6; 7 bases line up with TRBD1. The sample consisted of distant non-tumor lung tissue. This TCR was recovered from a man between 65 and 79 years old with non-small cell lung cancer. CDR3 region: CTSSRTGDHISPLHF. The DNA for the CDR3 is TGTACCAGCAGCCGAACAGGGGATCATATTTCACCCCTCCACTTT. Based on the CDR3 plus reference TRBV5-4 and TRBJ1-6, the full variable domain is ETGVTQSPTHLIKTRGQQVTLRCSSQSGHNTVSWYQQALGQGPQFIFQYYREEENGRGNFPPRFSGLQFPNYSSELNVNALELDDSALYLCTSSRTGDHISPLHFGNGTRLTVT.